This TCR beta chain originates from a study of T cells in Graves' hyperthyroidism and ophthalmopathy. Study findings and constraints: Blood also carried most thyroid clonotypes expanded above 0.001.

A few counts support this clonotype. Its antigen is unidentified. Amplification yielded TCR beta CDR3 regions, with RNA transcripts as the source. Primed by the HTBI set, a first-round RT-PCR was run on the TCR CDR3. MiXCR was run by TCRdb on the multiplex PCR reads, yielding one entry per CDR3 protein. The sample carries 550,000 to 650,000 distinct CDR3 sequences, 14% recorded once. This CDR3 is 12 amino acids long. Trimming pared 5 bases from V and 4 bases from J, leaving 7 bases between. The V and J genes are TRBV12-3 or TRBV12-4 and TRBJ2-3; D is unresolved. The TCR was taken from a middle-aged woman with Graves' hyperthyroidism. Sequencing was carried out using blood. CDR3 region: CASSTYSDTQYF. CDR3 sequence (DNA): TGTGCCAGCAGTACCTATTCAGATACGCAGTATTTT.